This entry lists 13 T cell receptor beta chains sequenced from one sample in a study of T cell changes during pregnancy in multiple sclerosis. Generated by immunoSEQ multiplex PCR, the TCRdb table keeps only in-frame clones and is missing some. The table records 50,000 or so clones, 85% to 95% of them present only once. The material sequenced was CD4+ T cells from peripheral blood mononuclear cells, taken in the third trimester of pregnancy. The receptors come from a female donor with multiple sclerosis, enrolled in a pregnancy study.

The V gene is TRBV6-5, the J gene TRBJ2-7; TRBD2 matches at 8 bases. The ends lost 2 bases at V and 2 bases at J; junction bases unmatched: 2. The CDR3 is 14 residues long. CDR1 is MNHEY and CDR2 is SVGAGI in the germline V gene. The CDR3 sequence: CASSYRGGAYEQYF. For the CDR3, the DNA is TGTGCCAGCAGTTACCGGGGGGGCGCCTACGAGCAGTACTTC.

V and J are TRBV7-3 and TRBJ1-6, with a weak D call TRBD1 (6 bases). The CDR3 totals 14 residues. The germline V and J ends were trimmed by 5 bases and 10 bases, with 15 bases remaining between them. CDR1 and CDR2 (germline): SGHTA, FQGTGA. The CDR3 sequence is CASSAQGLNSPLHF. In nucleotides, the CDR3 is TGTGCCAGCAGCGCTCAGGGGTTAAACTCACCCCTCCACTTT.

V gene TRBV7-6 combines with J gene TRBJ2-2, with TRBD2 matching over 9 bases. Germline values: CDR1 SGHVS, CDR2 FNYEAQ. This CDR3 is 12 amino acids long. J was trimmed by 10 bases and V by 8 bases; bases with no gene match: 5. CDR3 sequence: CASCGGAEELFF. The CDR3 DNA reads TGTGCCAGCTGCGGGGGGGCCGAGGAGCTGTTTTTT. Variable domain in full (rest from reference TRBV7-6 and TRBJ2-2): GAGVSQSPRYKVTKRGQDVALRCDPISGHVSLYWYRQALGQGPEFLTYFNYEAQQDKSGLPNDRFSAERPEGSISTLTIQRTEQRDSAMYRCASCGGAEELFFGEGSRLTVL.

The rearrangement joins TRBV14 to TRBJ2-4; the match to TRBD1 covers 7 bases. The germline CDR1 and CDR2 sequences are SGHDN and FVKESK. The CDR3 totals 14 residues. Unmatched junction bases numbered 2, after V lost 0 bases and J lost 6 bases. The CDR3 sequence: CASSQDRQGNIQYF. As DNA, the CDR3 is TGTGCCAGCAGCCAAGATCGACAGGGAAACATTCAGTACTTC.

The chain recombines TRBV29-1 with TRBJ1-1; 7 bases are shared with TRBD1. V trimming: 8 bases; J trimming: 1 base; junction bases outside the gene matches: 7. CDR1 and CDR2 (germline): SQVTM, ANQGSEA. The CDR3 contains 13 residues. CDR3 sequence reads: CSHAGTENTEAFF. CDR3 DNA sequence: TGCAGCCACGCCGGGACAGAGAACACTGAAGCTTTCTTT.

The V and J genes are TRBV7-2 and TRBJ1-6; TRBD1 might be the D (5 bases). Germline V gives CDR1 SGHTA, CDR2 FQGNSA. This CDR3 spans 16 amino acids. Between the trimmed V and J ends, which lost 5 bases and 0 bases, there was a span of 11 bases. CDR3 nucleotide sequence: TGTGCCAGCAGCGCGGGGGTTAGCTCCTATAATTCACCCCTCCACTTT. Translated: CASSAGVSSYNSPLHF.

J is TRBJ1-3 and V is TRBV9, with a tentative D call TRBD1 (6 bases). The CDR3 covers 17 residues. The germline V and J ends were trimmed by 2 bases and 0 bases, with 15 bases remaining between them. CDR1 is SGDLS, CDR2 YYNGEE, per germline. CDR3 coding DNA: TGTGCCAGCAGCGTTGGATGGACAGCGATCTCTGGAAACACCATATATTTT. It is translated as CASSVGWTAISGNTIYF.

The chain links TRBV6-5 to TRBJ2-5; a weak D match, TRBD2 (6 bases). V dropped 5 bases and J dropped 0 bases, with 13 bases sitting between them. There are 15 residues in the CDR3. Per the germline V gene, CDR1 is MNHEY and CDR2 is SVGAGI. The CDR3 DNA reads TGTGCCAGCAGTCAGCAGCGGGCCTACCAAGAGACCCAGTACTTC. Its translation: CASSQQRAYQETQYF.

The rearrangement links TRBV7-2 to TRBJ2-7; perhaps TRBD1 as D (5 bases). V was clipped by 2 bases and J by 0 bases, with 11 bases between them. The CDR3 covers 15 residues. Per germline, CDR1 SGHTA and CDR2 FQGNSA. The DNA of the CDR3 is TGTGCCAGCAGCTTAATGACAGCAGTCTCCTACGAGCAGTACTTC. Amino acids: CASSLMTAVSYEQYF.

The chain links TRBV6-1 to TRBJ1-5, with D perhaps matching TRBD1 (5 bases). Trimming cost V 6 bases and J 4 bases, with 16 bases left between them. This CDR3 comprises 15 residues. Germline lookup yields CDR1 MNHNS and CDR2 SASEGT. CDR3: CASSPDTLRNQPQHF. CDR3 nucleotides: TGTGCCAGCAGCCCGGACACCTTACGGAATCAGCCCCAGCATTTT.

This chain connects TRBV5-4 to TRBJ2-3; 12 bases agree with TRBD2. The CDR3 loop spans 15 amino acids. V shed 0 bases, J shed 4 bases, and the junction held 0 bases outside the gene matches. CDR1 and CDR2 from the germline V gene are SGHNT and YYREEE (reference sequence). In nucleotides, the CDR3 is TGTGCCAGCAGCTTGGCTAGCGGGGGGGCAGATACGCAGTATTTT. Amino acid sequence: CASSLASGGADTQYF. The full variable domain, in which reference TRBV5-4 and TRBJ2-3 provide the parts outside the CDR3, is ETGVTQSPTHLIKTRGQQVTLRCSSQSGHNTVSWYQQALGQGPQFIFQYYREEENGRGNFPPRFSGLQFPNYSSELNVNALELDDSALYLCASSLASGGADTQYFGPGTRLTVL.

The V call is TRBV18, the J call TRBJ1-1, with a tentative D call TRBD1 (5 bases). The germline CDR1 and CDR2 sequences are KGHSH and LQKENI. This CDR3 contains 14 residues. Trimming left V 4 bases short and J 8 bases short, with 17 bases between. The CDR3 coding sequence is TGTGCCAGCTCACTGGGACTTGCTAACGGAGAAGCTTTCTTT. It is translated as CASSLGLANGEAFF.

The chain combines TRBV5-5 with TRBJ1-3; TRBD1 might be the D (5 bases). V dropped 5 bases and J dropped 0 bases, with 15 bases sitting between them. Germline-derived CDR1 and CDR2 are SGHKS and YYEKEE (reference sequence). CDR3 length: 16 residues. The CDR3 loop reads CASSPAGGRSGNTIYF. CDR3 coding DNA: TGTGCCAGCAGTCCTGCGGGGGGTCGCTCTGGAAACACCATATATTTT.